This T cell receptor beta chain originates from a study of T cell repertoires in cytomegalovirus infection. Across the whole study: Both recently identified HLA-C-restricted and well-studied HLA-B-restricted CMV epitopes were used in the study. The public TCR beta signatures pointed to both CMV infection and matching HLA type.

TCRdb used MiXCR to reprocess the reads, holding one entry per CDR3 protein. The sample includes approximately 350,000 distinct CDR3 sequences, about 34% of them seen just once. The CDR3 sequence is 13 residues long. Per the germline V gene, CDR1 is MNHEY and CDR2 is SMNVEV (reference sequence). With 5 bases removed from V and 0 bases from J, the gap between germline ends came to 5 bases. As for this clonotype: Antigen: not known.

General study points: HLA-C-restricted CMV clonotypes gave the most frequent clonotype in two of eight donors.

This TCR was sampled from a human donor in good health (CMV status not recorded). Some clones in this sample may be carry-over from other donors' samples. This chain links TRBV27 with TRBJ1-5; no clear D. The input for sequencing was cultured PBMCs, taken from culture after CMV antigen stimulation. CDR3 bases: TGTGCCAGCAGTGCAGTTAGCAATCAGCCCCAGCATTTT. Translation: CASSAVSNQPQHF.